Included here is one T cell receptor (beta chain) sequence, with context. Other DNA sequences in this sample translate to the same CDR3. Germline V CDR1 and CDR2: LGHNA, YSLEER. The CDR3 has 13 residues. V lost 5 bases and J lost 0, with 7 bases in between. This sample is drawn from a study of T cell changes during pregnancy in multiple sclerosis. Assay used: immunoSEQ multiplex PCR; TCRdb lists only in-frame clones, some missing. The table records 35,000 to 50,000 clones, roughly nine tenths of them present only once. This clonotype originated in a female donor with multiple sclerosis, enrolled in a pregnancy study. Specimen: CD8+ T cells from peripheral blood mononuclear cells, collected in the third trimester of pregnancy. The chain employs TRBV4-3 and TRBJ1-1; no reliable D call. CDR3 loop: CASSGPLNTEAFF. The DNA of the CDR3 is TGCGCCAGCAGCGGGCCCCTGAACACTGAAGCTTTCTTT.